Here is one T cell receptor beta chain with its context. This table comes from immunoSEQ multiplex PCR, and its TCRdb copy is limited to in-frame clones, with some not included. Of 40,000 or so clones listed, 70% to 90% are singletons. V was trimmed by 5 bases and J by 7 bases, leaving 6 bases between them. The CDR3 loop spans 12 amino acids. Germline V lookup: CDR1 SEHNR, CDR2 FQNEAQ (reference sequence). This record comes from a study of PD-L1 blockade in urothelial cancer. Background on the study: Blood samples contained a median around 140,000 T cells.

This sample's time point: peripheral blood 6 weeks after treatment start. This sequence was found in a man aged 60-69 years with urothelial cancer. V gene TRBV7-9 combines with J gene TRBJ1-6; unclear D gene. Sample: PBMCs, taken around atezolizumab (anti-PD-L1) treatment. CDR3 nucleotides: TGTGCCAGCAGCCGGGAGAATTCACCCCTCCACTTT. The encoded protein is CASSRENSPLHF.